This entry is about one TCR beta chain. The CDR3 consists of 17 residues. Germline CDR1 is SEHNR and CDR2 is FQNEAQ (reference sequence). The V segment lost 6 bases and the J segment 7 bases; nucleotides outside the gene matches: 17. It was CD45RO-negative cells, positively selected for CCR7, that made up naive CD8 cells, with terminally differentiated effector memory CD45RA+ cells excluded. The entry originates in a study of shared clonotypes between healthy human individuals. The table came from immunoSEQ multiplex PCR; TCRdb's copy has only in-frame clones and leaves some out. The data show roughly 650,000 clones, about 95% seen once.

V gene TRBV7-9 combines with J gene TRBJ2-7; 11 nucleotides line up with TRBD2. The sample was naive CD8+ T cells sorted from blood. The origin of this receptor is a woman aged 30 to 39 in good health. CDR3 protein: CASRPTSGGKITPEQYF. In DNA form, the CDR3 reads TGTGCCAGCAGGCCCACTAGCGGGGGAAAAATTACCCCGGAGCAGTACTTC. Supplemented by reference TRBV7-9 and TRBJ2-7, the full variable domain reads DTGVSQNPRHKITKRGQNVTFRCDPISEHNRLYWYRQTLGQGPEFLTYFQNEAQLEKSRLLSDRFSAERPKGSFSTLEIQRTEQGDSAMYLCASRPTSGGKITPEQYFGPGTRLTVT.